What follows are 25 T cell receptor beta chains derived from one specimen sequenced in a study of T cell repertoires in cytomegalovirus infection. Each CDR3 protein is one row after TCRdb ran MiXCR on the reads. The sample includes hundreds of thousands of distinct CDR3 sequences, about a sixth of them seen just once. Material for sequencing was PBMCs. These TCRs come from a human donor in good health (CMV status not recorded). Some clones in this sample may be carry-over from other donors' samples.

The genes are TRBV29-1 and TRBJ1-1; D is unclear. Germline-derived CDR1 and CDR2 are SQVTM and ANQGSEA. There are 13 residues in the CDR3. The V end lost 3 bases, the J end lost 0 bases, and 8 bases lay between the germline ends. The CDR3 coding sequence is TGCAGCGTTGATCGTACACTGAACACTGAAGCTTTCTTT. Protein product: CSVDRTLNTEAFF.

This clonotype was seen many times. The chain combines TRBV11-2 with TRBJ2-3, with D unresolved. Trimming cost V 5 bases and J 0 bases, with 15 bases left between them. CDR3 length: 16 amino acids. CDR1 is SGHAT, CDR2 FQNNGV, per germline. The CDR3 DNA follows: TGTGCCAGCAGCCAACCCGGGCGCACTAGCACAGATACGCAGTATTTT. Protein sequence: CASSQPGRTSTDTQYF.

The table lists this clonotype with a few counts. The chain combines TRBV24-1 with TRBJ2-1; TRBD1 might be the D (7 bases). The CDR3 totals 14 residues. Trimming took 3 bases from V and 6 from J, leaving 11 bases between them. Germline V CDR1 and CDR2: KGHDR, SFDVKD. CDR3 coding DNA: TGTGCCACCAGTGATGGGGGGACAGTCAATGAGCAGTTCTTC. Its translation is CATSDGGTVNEQFF.

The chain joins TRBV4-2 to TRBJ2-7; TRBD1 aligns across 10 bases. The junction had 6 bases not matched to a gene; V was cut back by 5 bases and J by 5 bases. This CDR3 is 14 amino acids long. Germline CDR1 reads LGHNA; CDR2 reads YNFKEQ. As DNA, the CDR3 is TGTGCCAGCAGCTCGACAGGGGGCCTTGACGAGCAGTACTTC. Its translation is CASSSTGGLDEQYF.

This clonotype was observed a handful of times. CDR3 in DNA: TGCGCCAGCAGGAAACAGACAGGCCGTAACTCCTACGAGCAGTACTTC. Translation gives CASRKQTGRNSYEQYF. The rearrangement uses TRBV10-2 and TRBJ2-7; possibly TRBD1 for D (6 bases). Germline loops: CDR1 WSHSY, CDR2 SAAADI. The CDR3 has 16 residues. V was cut by 6 bases and J by 0 bases, with 18 bases left in between.

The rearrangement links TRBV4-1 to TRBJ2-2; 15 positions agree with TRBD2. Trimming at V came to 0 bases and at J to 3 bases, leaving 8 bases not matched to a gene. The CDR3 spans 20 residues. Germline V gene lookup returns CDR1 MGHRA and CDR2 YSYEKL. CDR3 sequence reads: CASSQDPGLAGGPDTGELFF. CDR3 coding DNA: TGCGCCAGCAGCCAAGACCCGGGACTAGCGGGGGGACCCGACACCGGGGAGCTGTTTTTT.

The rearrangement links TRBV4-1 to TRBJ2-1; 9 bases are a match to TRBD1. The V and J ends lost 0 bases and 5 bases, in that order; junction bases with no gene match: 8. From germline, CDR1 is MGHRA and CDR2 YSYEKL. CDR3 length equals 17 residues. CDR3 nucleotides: TGCGCCAGCAGCCAAGATAGTGTCGGACAGGGGAACAATGAGCAGTTCTTC. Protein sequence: CASSQDSVGQGNNEQFF.

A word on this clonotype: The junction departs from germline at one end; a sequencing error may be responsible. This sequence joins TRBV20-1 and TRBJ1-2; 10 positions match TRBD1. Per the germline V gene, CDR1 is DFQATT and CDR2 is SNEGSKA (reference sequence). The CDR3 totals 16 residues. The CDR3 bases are TGCAATGCTACGGACGGGACAGGGGCTTTTTTTGGTGGCTACACCTTC. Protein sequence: CNATDGTGAFFGGYTF.

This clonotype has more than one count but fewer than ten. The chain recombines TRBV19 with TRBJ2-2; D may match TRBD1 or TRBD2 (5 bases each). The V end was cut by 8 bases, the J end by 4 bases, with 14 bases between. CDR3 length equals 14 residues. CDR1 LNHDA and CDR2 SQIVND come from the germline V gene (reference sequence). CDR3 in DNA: TGTGCCAGTGGGACCTGGGCGTTCACCGGGGAGCTGTTTTTT. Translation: CASGTWAFTGELFF.

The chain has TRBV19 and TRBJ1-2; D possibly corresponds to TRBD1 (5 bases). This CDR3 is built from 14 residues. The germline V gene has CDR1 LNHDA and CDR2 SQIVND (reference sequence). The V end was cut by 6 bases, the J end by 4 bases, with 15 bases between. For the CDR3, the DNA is TGTGCCAGTAGCAGAACAGGAGATCTCTATGGCTACACCTTC. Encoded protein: CASSRTGDLYGYTF. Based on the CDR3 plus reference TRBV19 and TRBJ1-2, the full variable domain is DGGITQSPKYLFRKEGQNVTLSCEQNLNHDAMYWYRQDPGQGLRLIYYSQIVNDFQKGDIAEGYSVSREKKESFPLTVTSAQKNPTAFYLCASSRTGDLYGYTFGSGTRLTVV.

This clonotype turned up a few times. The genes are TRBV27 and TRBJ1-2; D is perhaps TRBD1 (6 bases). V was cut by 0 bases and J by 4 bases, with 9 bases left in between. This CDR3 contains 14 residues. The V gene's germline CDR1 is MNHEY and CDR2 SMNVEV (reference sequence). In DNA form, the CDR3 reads TGTGCCAGCAGTTTATCAGGACAGATCTATGGCTACACCTTC. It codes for CASSLSGQIYGYTF.

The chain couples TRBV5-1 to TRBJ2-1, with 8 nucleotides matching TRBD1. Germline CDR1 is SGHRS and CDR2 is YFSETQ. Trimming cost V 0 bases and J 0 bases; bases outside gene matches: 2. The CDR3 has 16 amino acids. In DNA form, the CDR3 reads TGCGCCAGCAGCTTGGTCAGGGGGCGCTCCTACAATGAGCAGTTCTTC. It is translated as CASSLVRGRSYNEQFF.

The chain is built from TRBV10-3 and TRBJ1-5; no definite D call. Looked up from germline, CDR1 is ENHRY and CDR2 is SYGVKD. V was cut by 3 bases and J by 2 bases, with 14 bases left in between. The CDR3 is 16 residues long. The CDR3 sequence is CAISEHVTIGNQPQHF. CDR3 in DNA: TGTGCCATCAGTGAACATGTGACTATTGGCAATCAGCCCCAGCATTTT.

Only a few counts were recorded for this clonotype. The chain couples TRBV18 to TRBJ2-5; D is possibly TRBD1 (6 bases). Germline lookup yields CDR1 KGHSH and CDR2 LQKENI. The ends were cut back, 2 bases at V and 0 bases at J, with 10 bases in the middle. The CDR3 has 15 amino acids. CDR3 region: CASSPRGYNQETQYF. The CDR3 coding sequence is TGTGCCAGCTCACCAAGGGGGTATAACCAAGAGACCCAGTACTTC.

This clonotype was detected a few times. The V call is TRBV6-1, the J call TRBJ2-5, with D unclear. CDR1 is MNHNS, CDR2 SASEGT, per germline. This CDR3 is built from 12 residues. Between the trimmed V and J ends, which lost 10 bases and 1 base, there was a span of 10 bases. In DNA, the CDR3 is TGTGCCACCGCTTGGGGCCAAGAGACCCAGTACTTC. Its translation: CATAWGQETQYF.

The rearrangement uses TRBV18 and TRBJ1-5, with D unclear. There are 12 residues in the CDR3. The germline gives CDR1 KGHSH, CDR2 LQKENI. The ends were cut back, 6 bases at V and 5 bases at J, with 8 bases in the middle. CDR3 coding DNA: TGTGCCAGCTCCACTAACGATCAGCCCCAGCATTTT. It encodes CASSTNDQPQHF.

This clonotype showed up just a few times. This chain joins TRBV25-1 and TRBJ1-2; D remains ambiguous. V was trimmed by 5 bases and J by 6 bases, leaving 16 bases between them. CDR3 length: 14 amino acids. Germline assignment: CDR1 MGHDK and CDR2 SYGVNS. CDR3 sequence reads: CASSPSSYENGYTF. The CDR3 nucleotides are TGTGCCAGCAGTCCCTCGTCCTACGAGAATGGCTACACCTTC.

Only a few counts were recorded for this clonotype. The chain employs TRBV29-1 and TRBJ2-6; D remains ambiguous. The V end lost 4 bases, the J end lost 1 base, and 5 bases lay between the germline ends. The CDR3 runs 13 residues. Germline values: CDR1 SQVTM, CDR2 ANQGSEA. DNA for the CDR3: TGCAGCGTTGTGGGGTCTGGGGCCAACGTCCTGACTTTC. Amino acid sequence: CSVVGSGANVLTF.

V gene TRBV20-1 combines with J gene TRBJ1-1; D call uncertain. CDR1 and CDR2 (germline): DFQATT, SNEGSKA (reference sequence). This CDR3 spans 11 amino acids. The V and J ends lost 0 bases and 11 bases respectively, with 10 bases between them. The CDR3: CSARDGDRAFF. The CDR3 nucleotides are TGCAGTGCTAGAGACGGGGATCGGGCTTTCTTT.

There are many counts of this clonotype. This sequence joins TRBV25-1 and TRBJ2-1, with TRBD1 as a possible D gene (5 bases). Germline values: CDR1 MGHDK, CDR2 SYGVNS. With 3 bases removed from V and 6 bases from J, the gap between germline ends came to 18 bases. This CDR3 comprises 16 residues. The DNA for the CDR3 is TGTGCCAGCAGTGATATCGACAGCCGCCTCCGCAATGAGCAGTTCTTC. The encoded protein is CASSDIDSRLRNEQFF.

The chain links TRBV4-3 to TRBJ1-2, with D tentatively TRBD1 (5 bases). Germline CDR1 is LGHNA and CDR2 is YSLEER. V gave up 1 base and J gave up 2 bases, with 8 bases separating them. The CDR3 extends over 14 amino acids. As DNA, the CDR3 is TGCGCCAGCAGCCAAGGGACAAACAACTATGGCTACACCTTC. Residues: CASSQGTNNYGYTF.

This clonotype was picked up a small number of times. This CDR3 reads CSAKKGGQETQYF. Here the CDR3 DNA reads TGCAGTGCTAAGAAGGGCGGCCAAGAGACCCAGTACTTC. J is TRBJ2-5 and V is TRBV20-1; no definite D call. The V end was cut by 4 bases, the J end by 1 base, with 10 bases between. The germline gives CDR1 DFQATT, CDR2 SNEGSKA (reference sequence). The CDR3 runs 13 residues.

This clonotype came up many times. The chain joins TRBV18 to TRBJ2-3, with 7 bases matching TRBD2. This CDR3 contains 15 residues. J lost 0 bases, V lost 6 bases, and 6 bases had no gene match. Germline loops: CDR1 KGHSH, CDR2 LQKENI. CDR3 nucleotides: TGTGCCAGCTCGTCTAGCGGACTCAGCACAGATACGCAGTATTTT. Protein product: CASSSSGLSTDTQYF.

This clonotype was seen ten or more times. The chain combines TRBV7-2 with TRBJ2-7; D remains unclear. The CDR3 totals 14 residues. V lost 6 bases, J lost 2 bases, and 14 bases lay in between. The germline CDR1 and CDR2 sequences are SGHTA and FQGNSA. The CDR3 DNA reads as TGTGCCAGCAGGTCGGACCTACATGCCTACGAGCAGTACTTC. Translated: CASRSDLHAYEQYF.

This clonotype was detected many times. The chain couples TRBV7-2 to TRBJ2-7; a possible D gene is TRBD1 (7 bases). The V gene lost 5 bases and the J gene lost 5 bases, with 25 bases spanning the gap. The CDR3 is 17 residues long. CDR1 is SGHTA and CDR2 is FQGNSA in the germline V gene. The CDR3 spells CASSPGGGVRGGHEQYF. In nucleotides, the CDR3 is TGTGCCAGCAGCCCAGGAGGGGGCGTAAGAGGTGGACACGAGCAGTACTTC. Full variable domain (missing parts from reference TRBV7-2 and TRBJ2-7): GAGVSQSPSNKVTEKGKDVELRCDPISGHTALYWYRQSLGQGLEFLIYFQGNSAPDKSGLPSDRFSAERTGGSVSTLTIQRTQQEDSAVYLCASSPGGGVRGGHEQYFGPGTRLTVT.